Listed here are 8 T cell receptor beta chains from one sample, sequenced in a study of T cell repertoires in cytomegalovirus infection (dated by TCRdb to the late 2010s). The sequencing machine was an Illumina HiSeq 1500. Using fastp at Q25 and MiXCR, TCRdb reprocessed the public reads and kept productive beta chains. Here each entry gathers all rows of one CDR3 protein and keeps the most common genes and DNA. This sample has 160,000 or so distinct CDR3 sequences in its table, and about 20% of those were observed once. Jointly, the top ten make up roughly 25% of the sample. These receptors' antigens are unknown. This specimen's treatment or condition label, interpreted: in vitro stimulation with specific CMV peptide epitopes to enrich CMV-specific T cells. Sequenced here: CD8+ T cells from cultured PBMCs, sampled from culture after CMV antigen stimulation. These receptors were taken from a human donor in good health (CMV status not recorded). Some clones in this sample may be carry-over from other donors' samples.

The CDR3 region has the DNA TGCAGCGCCCCGGACAGGGCTAACCGGGGGGCAGGCTACACCTTC. As protein: CSAPDRANRGAGYTF. This rearrangement joins TRBV29-1 to TRBJ1-2, with 8 bases that match TRBD1. CDR1 is SQVTM and CDR2 is ANQGSEA in the germline V gene. This CDR3 region has 15 residues. Trimming at V came to 7 bases and at J to 8 bases, leaving 18 bases not matched to a gene. The full variable domain, rest sourced from reference TRBV29-1 and TRBJ1-2, is SAVISQKPSRDICQRGTSLTIQCQVDSQVTMMFWYRQQPGQSLTLIATANQGSEATYESGFVIDKFPISRPNLTFSTLTVSNMSPEDSSIYLCSAPDRANRGAGYTFGSGTRLTVV.

J is TRBJ2-7 and V is TRBV7-8; maybe TRBD2 (5 bases). Trimming removed 5 bases from V and 4 bases from J, with 18 bases in between. Germline lookup yields CDR1 SGHVS and CDR2 FQNEAQ. The CDR3 extends over 15 amino acids. This CDR3 reads CASSPETSSGYEQYF. The CDR3 DNA is TGTGCCAGCAGCCCCGAGACATCATCGGGATACGAGCAGTACTTC.

This clonotype was picked up many times. The chain recombines TRBV12-5 with TRBJ2-5; unclear D gene. Germline lookup yields CDR1 LGHNT and CDR2 FRNRAP. This CDR3 spans 13 amino acids. Trimming pared 1 base from V and 1 base from J, leaving 4 bases between. This CDR3 reads CASGLGTQETQYF. CDR3 DNA sequence: TGTGCTAGTGGTTTGGGCACCCAAGAGACCCAGTACTTC.

A few counts support this clonotype. The chain recombines TRBV5-1 with TRBJ2-1, with a weak D call TRBD1 (6 bases). Germline V gene sequence: CDR1 SGHRS, CDR2 YFSETQ. V was pared by 1 base and J by 0 bases, with 14 bases between. The length of the CDR3 is 17 residues. CDR3 nucleotide sequence: TGCGCCAGCAGCTTGTACTCAGGGGCGAGCTCCTACAATGAGCAGTTCTTC. It translates to CASSLYSGASSYNEQFF.

This chain joins TRBV7-9 and TRBJ2-3; 10 bases line up with TRBD2. V lost 1 base to trimming and J lost 2 bases; unmatched junction nucleotides: 3. There are 16 residues in the CDR3. Germline CDR1 and CDR2: SEHNR and FQNEAQ (reference sequence). CDR3 amino acids: CASSLGTSGATDTQYF. The CDR3 DNA reads as TGTGCCAGCAGCTTAGGGACTAGCGGTGCCACAGATACGCAGTATTTT.

The chain couples TRBV12-3 or TRBV12-4 to TRBJ1-2, with 8 bases fitting TRBD1. Trimming removed 3 bases from V and 0 bases from J; junction bases left unmatched: 0. The length of the CDR3 is 14 residues. CDR3 residues: CASSLTGANYGYTF. In nucleotides, the CDR3 is TGTGCCAGCAGTTTGACAGGGGCTAACTATGGCTACACCTTC.

CDR3 loop: CASSQDSTGQGVYEQYF. The CDR3 bases are TGCGCCAGCAGCCAAGATTCCACCGGACAGGGGGTTTATGAGCAGTACTTC. The chain is built from TRBV4-3 and TRBJ2-7, with TRBD1 matching over 10 bases. The germline V gene has CDR1 LGHNA and CDR2 YSLEER. V shed 0 bases and J 7 bases; nucleotides not matched to a gene: 12. There are 17 residues in the CDR3.

The sample holds many counts of this clonotype. The rearrangement links TRBV27 to TRBJ2-2, with D perhaps matching TRBD1 (5 bases). Per germline, CDR1 MNHEY and CDR2 SMNVEV (reference sequence). With 0 bases removed from V and 7 bases from J, the gap between germline ends came to 21 bases. The CDR3 spans 18 residues. The DNA of the CDR3 is TGTGCCAGCAGTTTATCGCGTTTCGGCAGGGCGGTTGGCGGGGAGCTGTTTTTT. Its translation is CASSLSRFGRAVGGELFF.